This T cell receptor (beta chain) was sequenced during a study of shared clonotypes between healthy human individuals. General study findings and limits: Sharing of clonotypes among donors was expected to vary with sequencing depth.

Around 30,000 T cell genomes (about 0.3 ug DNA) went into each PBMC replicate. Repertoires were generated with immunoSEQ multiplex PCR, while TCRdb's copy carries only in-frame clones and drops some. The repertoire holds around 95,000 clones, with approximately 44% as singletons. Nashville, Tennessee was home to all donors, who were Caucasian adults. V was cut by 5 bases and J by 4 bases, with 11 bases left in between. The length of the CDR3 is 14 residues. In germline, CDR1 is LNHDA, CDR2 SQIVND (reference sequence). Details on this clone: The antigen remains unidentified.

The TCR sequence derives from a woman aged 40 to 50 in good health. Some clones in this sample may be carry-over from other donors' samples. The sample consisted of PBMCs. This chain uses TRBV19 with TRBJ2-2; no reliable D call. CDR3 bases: TGTGCCAGTAGTCCCAGTCTGGTCACCGGGGAGCTGTTTTTT. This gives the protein CASSPSLVTGELFF.